This TCR beta chain was recovered during a study of CD8 T cells in Susac syndrome. Study conclusions and caveats: The study's TCR sequencing and HLA analysis covered a relatively small number of individuals, and the study acknowledged this.

An input of roughly 0.5 to 1 ug of RNA was subjected to reverse transcription using random hexamers. immunoSEQ multiplex PCR amplified TCR beta CDR3 across 54 Vbeta, 13 Jbeta. TCRdb called the immunoSEQ multiplex PCR reads again in MiXCR, with one record for every CDR3 protein. The sample comprises 330,000 or so distinct CDR3 sequences, about 88% of which are singletons, and around 0.18% rests with the top ten. In the multiple sclerosis control group, patients were treatment-naive and had stable or active relapsing-remitting disease. This clonotype appeared a single time. Its matching antigen is unknown. The TCR was taken from a human donor with multiple sclerosis. The sequenced sample was CD8+ T cells from PBMCs.

CDR3 residues: CASIPRAGWITGELFF. In nucleotides, the CDR3 is TGTGCCAGCATACCCCGAGCGGGATGGATCACCGGGGAGCTGTTTTTT. The chain couples TRBV2 to TRBJ2-2, with TRBD2 matching 7 bases. This CDR3 has 16 amino acids. Germline V lookup: CDR1 SNHLY, CDR2 FYNNEI. After removal of 7 bases from V and 4 bases from J, the junction contained 12 bases not matched to a gene. Full variable domain (rest looked up from reference TRBV2 and TRBJ2-2): EPEVTQTPSHQVTQMGQEVILRCVPISNHLYFYWYRQILGQKVEFLVSFYNNEISEKSEIFDDQFSVERPDGSNFTLKIRSTKLEDSAMYFCASIPRAGWITGELFFGEGSRLTVL.